The T cell receptor (beta chain) under discussion was sequenced for a study of T cells in Graves' hyperthyroidism and ophthalmopathy. Overall study results and limits: Ophthalmopathy and stable hyperthyroidism were separated by a 13 V-J model.

The CDR3 regions of TCR beta were amplified from RNA transcripts. HTBI primers were employed in a first-round RT-PCR of the TCR CDR3. TCRdb fed the multiplex PCR reads into MiXCR, producing one record per CDR3 protein. The repertoire holds 470,000 or so distinct CDR3 sequences, with roughly 20% as singletons. This clonotype has a count of ten or more. Its antigen is as yet unknown. At one end the junction does not follow the germline gene, possibly because of a read error. Germline lookup yields CDR1 SNHLY and CDR2 FYNNEI. This CDR3 spans 17 amino acids. The origin of this receptor is a man between 18 and 29 years old with Graves' hyperthyroidism. The specimen was blood. The rearrangement uses TRBV2 and TRBJ1-1; D gene ambiguous. The CDR3 DNA reads as TGTGCCAGCAGTGAATTGAGGACGGACGTTTATAGCACTGGAGCTTTCTTT. Translating it yields CASSELRTDVYSTGAFF.